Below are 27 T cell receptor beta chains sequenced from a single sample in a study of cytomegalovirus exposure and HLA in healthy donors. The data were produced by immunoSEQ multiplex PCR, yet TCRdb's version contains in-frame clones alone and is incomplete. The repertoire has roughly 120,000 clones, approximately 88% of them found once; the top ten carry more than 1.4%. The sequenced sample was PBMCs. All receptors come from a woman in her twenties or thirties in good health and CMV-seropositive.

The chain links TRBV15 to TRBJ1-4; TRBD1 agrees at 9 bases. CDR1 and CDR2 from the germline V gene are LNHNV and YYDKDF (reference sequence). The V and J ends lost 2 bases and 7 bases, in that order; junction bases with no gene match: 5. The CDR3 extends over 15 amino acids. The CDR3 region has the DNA TGTGCCACCAGCAGATACCGACAGGGGGGTGAAAAACTGTTTTTT. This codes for CATSRYRQGGEKLFF.

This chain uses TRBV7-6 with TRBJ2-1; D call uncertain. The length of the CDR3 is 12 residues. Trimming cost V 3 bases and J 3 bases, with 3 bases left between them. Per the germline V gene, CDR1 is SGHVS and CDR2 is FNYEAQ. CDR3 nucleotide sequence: TGTGCCAGCAGCTTTAGCTACAATGAGCAGTTCTTC. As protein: CASSFSYNEQFF.

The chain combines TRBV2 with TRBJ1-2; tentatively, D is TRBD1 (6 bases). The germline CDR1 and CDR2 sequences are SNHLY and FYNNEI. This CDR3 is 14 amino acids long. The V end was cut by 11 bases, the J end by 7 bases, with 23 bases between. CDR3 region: CASAGGAPGSGYTF. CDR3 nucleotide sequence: TGTGCCTCGGCCGGGGGGGCTCCCGGCAGTGGCTACACCTTC.

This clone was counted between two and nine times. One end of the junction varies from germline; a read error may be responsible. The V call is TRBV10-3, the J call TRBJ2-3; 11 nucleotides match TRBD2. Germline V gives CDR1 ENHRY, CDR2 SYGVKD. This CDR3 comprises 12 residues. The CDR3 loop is CAISETSGMGDF. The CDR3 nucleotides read TGTGCCATCAGCGAGACTAGCGGGATGGGGGATTTT.

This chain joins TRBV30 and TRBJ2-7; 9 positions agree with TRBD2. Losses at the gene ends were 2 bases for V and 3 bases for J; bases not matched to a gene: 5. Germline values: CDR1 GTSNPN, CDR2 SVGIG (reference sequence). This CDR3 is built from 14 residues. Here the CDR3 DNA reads TGTGCCTGGAGTCCGGGAGCGGGGGGCTACGAGCAGTACTTC. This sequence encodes CAWSPGAGGYEQYF.

CDR3 residues: CAWSRGGPSYEQYF. The CDR3 DNA follows: TGTGCCTGGAGCAGAGGGGGCCCCTCCTACGAGCAGTACTTC. This chain connects TRBV30 to TRBJ2-7; 7 nucleotides line up with TRBD1. The germline V gene encodes CDR1 GTSNPN and CDR2 SVGIG (reference sequence). CDR3 size: 14 residues. With V trimmed by 3 bases and J by 0 bases, 5 bases remained unmatched.

CDR3 amino acids: CASYGGSTRPLELFF. The CDR3 region has the DNA TGTGCCAGCTACGGCGGGTCAACGAGGCCTCTAGAGCTGTTTTTT. The chain combines TRBV7-8 with TRBJ2-2, with D tentatively TRBD2 (5 bases). There are 15 residues in the CDR3. V was shortened by 8 bases and J by 11 bases, with 24 bases between the two germline ends. The germline V gene has CDR1 SGHVS and CDR2 FQNEAQ.

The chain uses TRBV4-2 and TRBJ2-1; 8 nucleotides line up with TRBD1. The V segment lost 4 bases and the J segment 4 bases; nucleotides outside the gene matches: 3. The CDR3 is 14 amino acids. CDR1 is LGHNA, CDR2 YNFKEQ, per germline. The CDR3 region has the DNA TGTGCCAGCAGCCGGACAGGGCCTTACAATGAGCAGTTCTTC. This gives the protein CASSRTGPYNEQFF.

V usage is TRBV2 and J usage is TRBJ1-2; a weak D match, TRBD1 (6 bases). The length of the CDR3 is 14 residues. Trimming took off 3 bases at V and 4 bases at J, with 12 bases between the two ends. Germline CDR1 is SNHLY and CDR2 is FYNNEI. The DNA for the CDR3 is TGTGCCAGCAGTGAGGGCAGGGGAACCTATGGCTACACCTTC. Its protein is CASSEGRGTYGYTF.

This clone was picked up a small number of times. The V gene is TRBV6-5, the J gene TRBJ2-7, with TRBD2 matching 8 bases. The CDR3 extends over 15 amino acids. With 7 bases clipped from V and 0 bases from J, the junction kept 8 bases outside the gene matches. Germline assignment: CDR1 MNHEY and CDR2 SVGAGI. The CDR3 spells CASTRKGTSSYEQYF. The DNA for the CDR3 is TGTGCCAGCACCCGAAAAGGGACTAGCTCCTACGAGCAGTACTTC.

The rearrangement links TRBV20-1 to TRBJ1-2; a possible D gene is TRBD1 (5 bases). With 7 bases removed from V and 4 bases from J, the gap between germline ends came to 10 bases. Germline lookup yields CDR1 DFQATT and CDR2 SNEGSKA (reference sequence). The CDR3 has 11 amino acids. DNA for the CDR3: TGCAGTGTTCGGCAGGGCTATGGCTACACCTTC. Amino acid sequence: CSVRQGYGYTF.

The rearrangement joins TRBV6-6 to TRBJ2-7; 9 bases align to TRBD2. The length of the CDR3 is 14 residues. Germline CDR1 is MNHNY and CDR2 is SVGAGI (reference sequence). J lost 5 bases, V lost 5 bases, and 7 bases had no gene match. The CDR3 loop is CASSLGTSSNEQYF. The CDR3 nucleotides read TGTGCCAGCAGTCTGGGGACTAGCAGCAACGAGCAGTACTTC.

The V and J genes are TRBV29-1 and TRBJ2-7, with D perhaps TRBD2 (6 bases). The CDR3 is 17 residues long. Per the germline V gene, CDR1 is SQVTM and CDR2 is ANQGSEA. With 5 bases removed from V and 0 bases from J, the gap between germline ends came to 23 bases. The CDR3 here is CSVLIIWGGKNSYEQYF. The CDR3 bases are TGCAGCGTTTTGATCATATGGGGCGGGAAAAACTCCTACGAGCAGTACTTC.

CDR3 loop: CASSVDGPRQGVRGELFF. CDR3 in DNA: TGTGCCAGCAGCGTAGACGGGCCCCGACAGGGCGTTAGAGGGGAGCTGTTTTTT. The chain carries TRBV9 and TRBJ2-2; 7 nucleotides agree with TRBD1. CDR1 and CDR2 from the germline V gene are SGDLS and YYNGEE. The ends lost 0 bases at V and 8 bases at J; junction bases unmatched: 16. The CDR3 contains 18 residues.

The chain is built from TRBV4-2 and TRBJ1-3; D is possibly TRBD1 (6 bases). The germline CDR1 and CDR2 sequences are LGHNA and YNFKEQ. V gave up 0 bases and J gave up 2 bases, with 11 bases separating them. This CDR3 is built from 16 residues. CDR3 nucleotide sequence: TGTGCCAGCAGCCAAGATTTCAGGGGAACTGGAAACACCATATATTTT. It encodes CASSQDFRGTGNTIYF.

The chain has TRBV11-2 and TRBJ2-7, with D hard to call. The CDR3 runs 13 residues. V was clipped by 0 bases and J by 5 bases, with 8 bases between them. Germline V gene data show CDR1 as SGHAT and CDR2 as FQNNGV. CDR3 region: CASSLDYLDEQYF. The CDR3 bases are TGTGCCAGCAGCTTAGATTATCTTGACGAGCAGTACTTC.

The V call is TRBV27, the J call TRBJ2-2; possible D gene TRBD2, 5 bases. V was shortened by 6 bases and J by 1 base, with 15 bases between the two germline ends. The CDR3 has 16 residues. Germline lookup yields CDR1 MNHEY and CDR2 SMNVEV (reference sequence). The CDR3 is CASRSSGSLNTGELFF. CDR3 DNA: TGTGCCAGCAGATCCTCGGGGTCCCTGAACACCGGGGAGCTGTTTTTT.

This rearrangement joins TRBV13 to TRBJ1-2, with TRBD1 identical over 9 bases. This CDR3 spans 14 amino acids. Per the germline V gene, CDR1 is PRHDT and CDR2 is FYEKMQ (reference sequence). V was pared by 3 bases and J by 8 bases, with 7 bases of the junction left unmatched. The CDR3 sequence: CASSFGDRDGGYTF. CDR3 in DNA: TGTGCCAGCAGCTTCGGGGACAGGGATGGGGGCTACACCTTC. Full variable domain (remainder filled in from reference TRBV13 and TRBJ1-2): AAGVIQSPRHLIKEKRETATLKCYPIPRHDTVYWYQQGPGQDPQFLISFYEKMQSDKGSIPDRFSAQQFSDYHSELNMSSLELGDSALYFCASSFGDRDGGYTFGSGTRLTVV.

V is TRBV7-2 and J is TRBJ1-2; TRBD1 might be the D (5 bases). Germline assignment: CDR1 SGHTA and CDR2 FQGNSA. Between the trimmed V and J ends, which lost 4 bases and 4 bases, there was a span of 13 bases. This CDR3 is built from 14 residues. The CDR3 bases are TGTGCCAGCAGCTCCACAGGATCCGGCTATGGCTACACCTTC. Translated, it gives CASSSTGSGYGYTF.

The CDR3 DNA sequence: TGTGCCAGCTCCCAAAGGCGGTACAGGGGTGGCAATCAGCCCCAGCATTTT. Translation: CASSQRRYRGGNQPQHF. The rearrangement joins TRBV28 to TRBJ1-5; TRBD1 matches at 7 bases. V lost 8 bases, J lost 2 bases, and 15 bases stayed unmatched. The CDR3 runs to 17 residues. From germline, CDR1 is MDHEN and CDR2 SYDVKM.

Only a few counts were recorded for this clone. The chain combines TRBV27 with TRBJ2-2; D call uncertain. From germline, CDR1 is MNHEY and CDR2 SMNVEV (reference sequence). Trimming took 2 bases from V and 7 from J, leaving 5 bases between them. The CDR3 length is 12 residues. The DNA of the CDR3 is TGTGCCAGCAGTTTACCAGGCGGGGAGCTGTTTTTT. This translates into CASSLPGGELFF.

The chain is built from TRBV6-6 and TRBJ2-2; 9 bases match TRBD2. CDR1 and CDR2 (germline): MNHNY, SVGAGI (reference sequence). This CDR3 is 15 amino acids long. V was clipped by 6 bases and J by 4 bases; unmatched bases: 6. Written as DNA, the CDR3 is TGTGCCAGCAGACTCGGCGGGGGGGTCACCGGGGAGCTGTTTTTT. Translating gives CASRLGGGVTGELFF.

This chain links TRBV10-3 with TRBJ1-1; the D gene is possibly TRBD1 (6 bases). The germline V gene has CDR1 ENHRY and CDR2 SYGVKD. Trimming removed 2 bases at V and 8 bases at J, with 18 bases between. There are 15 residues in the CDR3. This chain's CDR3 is CAISEERVWDIEAFF. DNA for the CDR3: TGTGCCATCAGTGAGGAGAGGGTTTGGGACATCGAAGCTTTCTTT.

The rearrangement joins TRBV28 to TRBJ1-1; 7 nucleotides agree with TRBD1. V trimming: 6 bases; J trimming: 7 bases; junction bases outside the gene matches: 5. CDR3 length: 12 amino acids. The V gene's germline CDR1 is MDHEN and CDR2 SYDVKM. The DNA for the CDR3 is TGTGCCAGCAGACCTCAGGGGGTTGAAGCTTTCTTT. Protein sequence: CASRPQGVEAFF.

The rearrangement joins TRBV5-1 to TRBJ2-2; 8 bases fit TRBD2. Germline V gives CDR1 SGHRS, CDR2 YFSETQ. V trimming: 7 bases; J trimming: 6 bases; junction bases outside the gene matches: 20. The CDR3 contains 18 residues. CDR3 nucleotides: TGCGCCAGCCTGTGGGGATATAGCGGGGCGACTGGGCCCGGGGAGCTGTTTTTT. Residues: CASLWGYSGATGPGELFF.

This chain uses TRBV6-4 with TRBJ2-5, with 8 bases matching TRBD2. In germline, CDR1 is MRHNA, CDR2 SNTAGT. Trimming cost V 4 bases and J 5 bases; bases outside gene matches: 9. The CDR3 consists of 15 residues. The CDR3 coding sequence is TGTGCCAGCAGTGGGCGGGAGGCCTGCGGGGAGACCCAGTACTTC. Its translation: CASSGREACGETQYF.

Here the CDR3 reads CSAVGGAGNTEAFF. In DNA, the CDR3 is TGCAGCGCGGTCGGGGGGGCGGGAAACACTGAAGCTTTCTTT. The V gene is TRBV29-1, the J gene TRBJ1-1; D may be TRBD1 (6 bases). Germline assignment: CDR1 SQVTM and CDR2 ANQGSEA. Trimming shortened V by 7 bases and J by 2 bases, and 17 bases separated the two germline ends. This CDR3 is built from 14 residues.